This T cell receptor beta chain was recovered during a study of identical twins (dated by TCRdb to about 2016). With respect to the entire study: To test whether fetal clonotypes persist, the study used deep sequencing on TCR alpha and beta repertoires from monozygotic twins, unrelated adults of various ages, and cord blood. To rule out contamination, replicate twin experiments were performed at different times with different library preparation protocols.

This clonotype was counted at least ten times. Its antigen specificity is not known. Per-base quality was not reported, and no clone a single base away is much larger than it. The protocol used for the library was 5' RACE. This sample was sequenced with an Illumina HiSeq 2000. Template switching introduced a universal primer binding site; the final cDNA contained a unique molecular identifier, enabling accurate counting of TCR cDNA molecules. First-strand cDNA for TCR alpha and beta chains was synthesized from specific primers in the conserved constant-segment region. To control for contamination, every cDNA library was double barcoded, receiving both a SMART-Mk sample barcode and Illumina barcodes. TruSeq adapter sequences, together with Illumina sample barcodes, were added in two successive PCR steps. The TCR alpha and beta cDNA libraries were sequenced on the Illumina HiSeq platform using custom primers. On the study's bioinformatics: MiGEC processed the raw reads to extract unique molecular identifiers, while MiXCR was used to determine the CDR3 positions. For each individual, recombination models were inferred using an EM algorithm with the repgenHMM and IGoR tools. The analysis of shared clonotypes was done with the tcR package in R, with sharing normalized by the product of cloneset sizes. Out-of-frame nonproductive sequences were analyzed to study raw recombination free of thymic and clonal selection effects. TCRdb's own reprocessing of the public reads used fastp at Q25 and MiXCR and kept productive beta chains. Merged by CDR3 protein, the rows form single entries marked with the most common genes and DNA. What appears here as the V and J calls and clone size reflects TCRdb's work, not the paper's. This sample lists 1.5 million to 2 million distinct CDR3 sequences; roughly a third were detected once. Of the sample, more than 0.25% is held by the ten largest clones.

All donors were healthy Caucasians. The germline V gene encodes CDR1 MNHEY and CDR2 SMNVEV (reference sequence). Here V drops 5 bases and J drops 4 bases, and the junction holds 15 bases not matched to any gene. The CDR3 holds 20 amino acids from the cysteine to the phenylalanine. Only the CDR3 region is kept as DNA, spanning 60 bases read in frame from base 1. The study at large found these results: Invariant T cells such as MAIT and iNKT could partly confound zero-insertion analyses, though diverse VJ usage argued against this for most clonotypes. Fewer insertions were carried by abundant cord blood beta clonotypes; a weaker similar trend was observed in young adult naive repertoires, while no such trend was observed in memory repertoires. Recombination models systematically underestimated out-of-frame TCR alpha sharing in monozygotic twins but agreed with sharing between unrelated individuals. Because the same donors could not be followed over many years, conclusions were based on cross-sectional statistical analysis. Out-of-frame TCR alpha sequences shared between twins showed an excess of low generation-probability sequences compared with coincidental sharing between unrelated individuals. In beta out-of-frame sequences, excess twin sharing was weaker, because having fewer shared sequences lowered the signal-to-noise ratio.

This receptor chain uses TRBV27 and TRBJ2-1; TRBD2 matches 15 bases in the middle. This receptor was taken from a newborn girl in good health. Sequenced input: cord blood. The DNA sequence follows: TGTGCCAGCAGTCCAAGCGGGACTAGCGGGGGGATCGCTCTTTACAATGAGCAGTTCTTC. This encodes CASSPSGTSGGIALYNEQFF.